These 27 T cell receptor beta chains came from one sample sequenced in a study of cytomegalovirus exposure and HLA in healthy donors. This PCR relied on a set of 60 Vbeta primers and 13 Jbeta primers. Here immunoSEQ multiplex PCR was the method, and the copy in TCRdb shows in-frame clones only, minus some. The sample yields about 110,000 clones, 70% to 85% seen once. The sample was PBMCs. These receptors originate from a male donor in good health and CMV-seronegative.

This clone was picked up a small number of times. The chain couples TRBV18 to TRBJ1-1, with D unclear. The CDR3 loop spans 13 amino acids. CDR1 and CDR2 (germline): KGHSH, LQKENI. V lost 3 bases to trimming and J lost 1 base, with 6 bases between them. CDR3 DNA: TGTGCCAGCTCACCCACGGGGAACACTGAAGCTTTCTTT. As protein: CASSPTGNTEAFF. The full variable domain, completed using reference TRBV18 and TRBJ1-1, is NAGVMQNPRHLVRRRGQEARLRCSPMKGHSHVYWYRQLPEEGLKFMVYLQKENIIDESGMPKERFSAEFPKEGPSILRIQQVVRGDSAAYFCASSPTGNTEAFFGQGTRLTVV.

V is TRBV6-1 and J is TRBJ2-5; possible D gene TRBD2, 5 bases. The CDR3 sequence is 14 residues long. CDR1 is MNHNS, CDR2 SASEGT, per germline. Trimming stripped 5 bases from V and 4 bases from J, with 14 bases between. The CDR3 DNA follows: TGTGCCAGCAGTCAGCCTTGGGGAGCAGAGACCCAGTACTTC. Encoded protein: CASSQPWGAETQYF.

The chain recombines TRBV7-2 with TRBJ1-3, with unresolved D. Germline values: CDR1 SGHTA, CDR2 FQGNSA. V lost 11 bases and J 0 bases, leaving 14 bases between the germline ends. CDR3 length equals 14 residues. CDR3 residues: CASNRGNSGNTIYF. The CDR3 nucleotides read TGTGCCTCCAACAGAGGGAACTCTGGAAACACCATATATTTT. Full variable domain (rest looked up from reference TRBV7-2 and TRBJ1-3): GAGVSQSPSNKVTEKGKDVELRCDPISGHTALYWYRQSLGQGLEFLIYFQGNSAPDKSGLPSDRFSAERTGGSVSTLTIQRTQQEDSAVYLCASNRGNSGNTIYFGEGSWLTVV.

The V call is TRBV28, the J call TRBJ1-4, with 8 positions matching TRBD1. The CDR3 covers 13 residues. J lost 8 bases, V lost 9 bases, and 8 bases had no gene match. Germline V gene lookup returns CDR1 MDHEN and CDR2 SYDVKM. As DNA, the CDR3 is TGTGCCAGTCTAGGACAGGGTTACGAAAAACTGTTTTTT. This encodes CASLGQGYEKLFF. The variable domain in full, completed from reference TRBV28 and TRBJ1-4, reads DVKVTQSSRYLVKRTGEKVFLECVQDMDHENMFWYRQDPGLGLRLIYFSYDVKMKEKGDIPEGYSVSREKKERFSLILESASTNQTSMYLCASLGQGYEKLFFGSGTQLSVL.

This chain uses TRBV6-1 with TRBJ2-7; possible D gene TRBD2, 7 bases. The V end lost 6 bases, the J end lost 3 bases, and 18 bases lay between the germline ends. Germline lookup yields CDR1 MNHNS and CDR2 SASEGT. The CDR3 covers 15 residues. CDR3 amino acids: CASRGGGYPLYEQYF. CDR3 in DNA: TGTGCCAGCAGAGGGGGAGGGTACCCGCTCTACGAGCAGTACTTC.

As concerns this clone: One end of the junction varies from germline; a read error may be responsible. The chain recombines TRBV27 with TRBJ1-3, with D possibly TRBD1 on 6 matching bases. The CDR3 consists of 21 residues. CDR1 is MNHEY and CDR2 is SMNVEV in the germline V gene (reference sequence). As DNA, the CDR3 is TGTGCCAGCAGCGCCGGGACACCCGCTCTGGAAACACCATTGGGGTTGGCCCCTGGAAGTTTT. Its translation: CASSAGTPALETPLGLAPGSF.

V gene TRBV9 combines with J gene TRBJ2-7, with 7 bases lining up with TRBD2. The CDR3 sequence is 14 residues long. CDR1 and CDR2 (germline): SGDLS, YYNGEE. Trimming took 2 bases from V and 0 from J; bases not matched to a gene: 2. Written as DNA, the CDR3 is TGTGCCAGCAGCGTCGGGACTATCTCCTACGAGCAGTACTTC. Its translation: CASSVGTISYEQYF.

The chain links TRBV5-6 to TRBJ1-5; TRBD1 matches at 8 bases. Looked up from germline, CDR1 is SGHDT and CDR2 is YYEEEE. V lost 0 bases, J lost 6 bases, and 8 bases stayed unmatched. This CDR3 has 16 amino acids. CDR3: CASSLGTGRTGQPQHF. Written as DNA, the CDR3 is TGTGCCAGCAGCTTGGGGACAGGGAGAACCGGTCAGCCCCAGCATTTT.

The gene calls are TRBV4-1 and TRBJ2-1; 10 bases are shared with TRBD2. CDR3 size: 16 residues. The V segment lost 4 bases and the J segment 9 bases; nucleotides outside the gene matches: 12. CDR1 is MGHRA, CDR2 YSYEKL, per germline. CDR3 in amino acids: CASSPKGLAGVGEQFF. CDR3 DNA sequence: TGCGCCAGCAGCCCCAAGGGGCTAGCGGGAGTGGGTGAGCAGTTCTTC.

This clone was seen only a few times. This chain links TRBV2 with TRBJ2-3; D unresolved. Germline lookup yields CDR1 SNHLY and CDR2 FYNNEI. Trimming stripped 5 bases from V and 4 bases from J, with 10 bases between. The CDR3 runs to 13 residues. Here the CDR3 DNA reads TGTGCCAGCAGTTCCCTAGAGTCAGATACGCAGTATTTT. It is translated as CASSSLESDTQYF.

Note on this clone: The sample contains more than one DNA sequence encoding this CDR3. This chain uses TRBV18 with TRBJ2-7; D is possibly TRBD2 (5 bases). CDR3 length: 13 residues. V was trimmed by 3 bases and J by 4 bases, leaving 10 bases between them. Germline CDR1 reads KGHSH; CDR2 reads LQKENI. The CDR3 region has the DNA TGTGCCAGCTCACCGGACTCCTTGTACGAGCAGTACTTC. Residues: CASSPDSLYEQYF.

About this clone: The junction and the germline gene differ at one end; a read error may be behind it. The V gene is TRBV6-5, the J gene TRBJ1-2; tentatively, D is TRBD1 (6 bases). Germline CDR1 reads MNHEY; CDR2 reads SVGAGI. CDR3 size: 14 residues. The CDR3 coding sequence is TGTGCCAGCAGTAGACAGGCAAGAACAAATGGCTACCCCTTC. Its protein product is CASSRQARTNGYPF.

This chain uses TRBV7-2 with TRBJ2-3; unclear D gene. Germline V CDR1 and CDR2: SGHTA, FQGNSA. The CDR3 runs 15 residues. V was cut by 0 bases and J by 5 bases, with 12 bases left in between. The CDR3 DNA follows: TGTGCCAGCAGCTTAGCTACCACGCCAGGAGATACGCAGTATTTT. Amino acids: CASSLATTPGDTQYF. Filled out from reference TRBV7-2 and TRBJ2-3, the complete variable domain reads GAGVSQSPSNKVTEKGKDVELRCDPISGHTALYWYRQSLGQGLEFLIYFQGNSAPDKSGLPSDRFSAERTGGSVSTLTIQRTQQEDSAVYLCASSLATTPGDTQYFGPGTRLTVL.

The chain employs TRBV5-1 and TRBJ2-3; 9 bases line up with TRBD2. Germline CDR1 reads SGHRS; CDR2 reads YFSETQ. V shed 7 bases and J 2 bases; nucleotides not matched to a gene: 20. The CDR3 extends over 19 amino acids. CDR3 in DNA: TGCGCCAGCGGTATAGATGTTAGCGGGAGAGTAACAGACACAGATACGCAGTATTTT. Encoded protein: CASGIDVSGRVTDTDTQYF.

The gene calls are TRBV10-1 and TRBJ2-5, with a possible D match to TRBD1 (6 bases). V was cut by 4 bases and J by 13 bases, with 19 bases left in between. This CDR3 has 13 amino acids. The germline V gene has CDR1 WNHNN and CDR2 SYGVQD (reference sequence). The CDR3 region is CASSGGQSYERYF. The CDR3 nucleotides read TGCGCCAGCAGTGGAGGACAGTCCTACGAGCGGTACTTC.

The chain is built from TRBV25-1 and TRBJ2-3; 8 bases agree with TRBD1. V lost 6 bases to trimming and J lost 0 bases; unmatched junction nucleotides: 8. Germline CDR1 and CDR2: MGHDK and SYGVNS. This CDR3 has 16 amino acids. For the CDR3, the DNA is TGTGCCAGCAGCCCAGGACAGGGTGATAGCACAGATACGCAGTATTTT. Translating gives CASSPGQGDSTDTQYF.

The gene calls are TRBV2 and TRBJ1-2, with TRBD1 as a possible D gene (6 bases). CDR3 size: 13 residues. V was trimmed by 3 bases and J by 5 bases, leaving 10 bases between them. CDR1 SNHLY and CDR2 FYNNEI come from the germline V gene. CDR3: CASSDRQAYGYTF. The CDR3 nucleotides are TGTGCCAGCAGTGACCGACAGGCATATGGCTACACCTTC. The full variable domain, completed using reference TRBV2 and TRBJ1-2, is EPEVTQTPSHQVTQMGQEVILRCVPISNHLYFYWYRQILGQKVEFLVSFYNNEISEKSEIFDDQFSVERPDGSNFTLKIRSTKLEDSAMYFCASSDRQAYGYTFGSGTRLTVV.

V gene TRBV28 combines with J gene TRBJ2-3; TRBD1 aligns across 10 bases. Per germline, CDR1 MDHEN and CDR2 SYDVKM. The CDR3 contains 17 residues. The V gene end was trimmed by 0 bases and the J gene end by 1 base; junction bases not matched to a gene: 4. The CDR3 DNA sequence: TGTGCCAGCAGTTTATGGGGACAGGGGAGCGGCACAGATACGCAGTATTTT. Protein product: CASSLWGQGSGTDTQYF.

The chain uses TRBV9 and TRBJ2-7, with 8 nucleotides matching TRBD1. The V segment lost 5 bases and the J segment 2 bases; nucleotides outside the gene matches: 6. The length of the CDR3 is 14 residues. Germline V gene data show CDR1 as SGDLS and CDR2 as YYNGEE. CDR3 nucleotides: TGTGCCAGCAGTGATGGGACAGGAGCCTACGAGCAGTACTTC. Its protein is CASSDGTGAYEQYF.

The V call is TRBV10-3, the J call TRBJ2-7; 8 bases agree with TRBD2. Germline V lookup: CDR1 ENHRY, CDR2 SYGVKD. The CDR3 is 13 amino acids. J was trimmed by 0 bases and V by 11 bases; bases with no gene match: 6. The CDR3 reads CAARGGDSYEQYF. In DNA form, the CDR3 reads TGTGCCGCCCGGGGGGGGGACTCCTACGAGCAGTACTTC.

The chain employs TRBV15 and TRBJ2-5; TRBD1 matches at 9 bases. Germline trimming cut 3 bases from V and 5 bases from J; bases unmatched to any gene: 7. CDR1 LNHNV and CDR2 YYDKDF come from the germline V gene (reference sequence). The CDR3 is made up of 15 amino acids. CDR3 nucleotides: TGTGCCACCAGCAGGACAGGGGGGAATCGGGAGACCCAGTACTTC. Translation gives CATSRTGGNRETQYF. The entire variable domain, with the rest obtained from reference TRBV15 and TRBJ2-5, is as follows: DAMVIQNPRYQVTQFGKPVTLSCSQTLNHNVMYWYQQKSSQAPKLLFHYYDKDFNNEADTPDNFQSRRPNTSFCFLDIRSPGLGDTAMYLCATSRTGGNRETQYFGPGTRLLVL.

The chain links TRBV2 to TRBJ1-2, with 9 bases matching TRBD1. The CDR3 has 15 residues. V shed 5 bases and J 1 base; nucleotides not matched to a gene: 5. Germline CDR1 SNHLY, CDR2 FYNNEI. CDR3 in amino acids: CASSSDRGGNYGYTF. CDR3 coding DNA: TGTGCCAGCAGTTCCGACAGGGGGGGTAACTATGGCTACACCTTC.

V usage is TRBV5-1 and J usage is TRBJ2-1; TRBD1 matches 7 bases. There are 14 residues in the CDR3. Per the germline V gene, CDR1 is SGHRS and CDR2 is YFSETQ. Unmatched junction bases numbered 6, after V lost 6 bases and J lost 3 bases. The CDR3 nucleotides read TGCGCCAGCACCGGACAGGACAACTACAATGAGCAGTTCTTC. Its translation: CASTGQDNYNEQFF.

This clone has only one observation. J is TRBJ2-4 and V is TRBV7-2, with D possibly being TRBD2 (5 bases). V was trimmed by 5 bases and J by 0 bases, leaving 17 bases between them. CDR3 length: 17 amino acids. Germline CDR1 SGHTA, CDR2 FQGNSA. This CDR3 is CASSRGIAYQAKNIQYF. In DNA form, the CDR3 reads TGTGCCAGCAGCCGTGGGATAGCGTACCAAGCCAAAAACATTCAGTACTTC.

This sequence joins TRBV7-2 and TRBJ1-2; possibly TRBD1 for D (6 bases). The CDR3 consists of 15 residues. CDR1 is SGHTA and CDR2 is FQGNSA in the germline V gene. V was clipped by 1 base and J by 8 bases, with 17 bases between them. Here the CDR3 DNA reads TGTGCCAGCAGCTTAGATGTAGGAGAGGGACAAGGCTACACCTTC. Translating it yields CASSLDVGEGQGYTF.

In this sample, this clone turned up a few times. The CDR3: CASSVGQSRTDTQYF. DNA for the CDR3: TGCGCCAGCAGTGTCGGACAGTCCCGAACAGATACGCAGTATTTT. The chain uses TRBV10-1 and TRBJ2-3; perhaps TRBD1 as D (6 bases). Per germline, CDR1 WNHNN and CDR2 SYGVQD (reference sequence). Trimming pared 4 bases from V and 3 bases from J, leaving 14 bases between. The CDR3 is 15 amino acids.

The V gene is TRBV11-2, the J gene TRBJ2-1; weak D call: TRBD1 (5 bases). V gave up 3 bases and J gave up 6 bases, with 15 bases separating them. This CDR3 contains 15 residues. Germline CDR1 and CDR2: SGHAT and FQNNGV. CDR3 region: CASSLGQVRSNEQFF. DNA of the CDR3: TGTGCCAGCAGCTTGGGGCAGGTACGGTCCAATGAGCAGTTCTTC. Full variable domain (remainder filled in from reference TRBV11-2 and TRBJ2-1): EAGVAQSPRYKIIEKRQSVAFWCNPISGHATLYWYQQILGQGPKLLIQFQNNGVVDDSQLPKDRFSAERLKGVDSTLKIQPAKLEDSAVYLCASSLGQVRSNEQFFGPGTRLTVL.